One sample yielded the 5 T cell receptor beta chains listed below, sequenced in a study of T-cell memory formation after mild COVID-19. A single record per CDR3 protein comes from TCRdb applying MiXCR to the 5' RACE reads. The sample lists about 180,000 distinct CDR3 sequences, 16% occurring once. The specimen sequenced was PBMCs or a T cell subset sorted from them (not recorded which). These receptors were taken from an adult woman who had mild COVID-19 (a few samples of this study predate the infection). Cell type and time point are not known.

The rearrangement joins TRBV6-1 to TRBJ1-2, with D unclear. The V end was cut by 2 bases, the J end by 1 base, with 5 bases between. Germline V gene lookup returns CDR1 MNHNS and CDR2 SASEGT. This CDR3 contains 13 residues. In nucleotides, the CDR3 is TGTGCCAGCAGTGAACAGAATAACTATGGCTACACCTTC. Amino acid sequence: CASSEQNNYGYTF.

The chain joins TRBV25-1 to TRBJ2-3, with D maybe TRBD1 (6 bases). Per germline, CDR1 MGHDK and CDR2 SYGVNS. The CDR3 has 14 residues. The germline V and J ends were trimmed by 4 bases and 2 bases, with 10 bases remaining between them. The CDR3 region is CASSARTATDTQYF. The CDR3 nucleotides are TGTGCCAGCAGTGCCCGGACAGCCACAGATACGCAGTATTTT. The whole variable domain, remainder taken from reference TRBV25-1 and TRBJ2-3, is EADIYQTPRYLVIGTGKKITLECSQTMGHDKMYWYQQDPGMELHLIHYSYGVNSTEKGDLSSESTVSRIRTEHFPLTLESARPSHTSQYLCASSARTATDTQYFGPGTRLTVL.

This clonotype was seen only a few times. The V gene is TRBV7-9, the J gene TRBJ2-5, with a weak D call TRBD1 (5 bases). The V and J ends lost 1 base and 4 bases respectively, with 16 bases between them. The germline V gene has CDR1 SEHNR and CDR2 FQNEAQ (reference sequence). The CDR3 totals 16 residues. The CDR3 DNA is TGTGCCAGCAGCTTAGTCGTCAGGGTGGATCGAGAGACCCAGTACTTC. Translated: CASSLVVRVDRETQYF.

This sequence joins TRBV12-3 or TRBV12-4 and TRBJ1-3; 7 nucleotides align to TRBD1. The CDR3 extends over 14 amino acids. The V gene end was trimmed by 5 bases and the J gene end by 3 bases; junction bases not matched to a gene: 4. Written as DNA, the CDR3 is TGTGCCAGCAGTCGACAGGGAGGTGGAAACACCATATATTTT. This gives the protein CASSRQGGGNTIYF.

This clonotype has only a few counts. The V and J genes are TRBV4-2 and TRBJ1-4, with D uncertain. With 0 bases removed from V and 1 base from J, the gap between germline ends came to 6 bases. CDR1 and CDR2 from the germline V gene are LGHNA and YNFKEQ. This CDR3 comprises 15 residues. CDR3 in amino acids: CASSQDARTNEKLFF. For the CDR3, the DNA is TGTGCCAGCAGCCAAGATGCCCGAACTAATGAAAAACTGTTTTTT.